These 24 T cell receptor beta chains were sequenced from one sample in a study of T cell responses to AZD1222 COVID-19 vaccine. Method: immunoSEQ multiplex PCR; TCRdb's copy keeps in-frame clones and lacks some. The table lists approximately 210,000 clones, approximately 94% of them singletons, with approximately 1.7% in the top ten. Sequenced here: peripheral blood, sampled 28 days after the second dose of the MenACWY control vaccine. These receptors were taken from an adult who received the MenACWY meningococcal vaccine as a control.

The chain combines TRBV19 with TRBJ2-3; the D is unclear. Germline CDR1 is LNHDA and CDR2 is SQIVND (reference sequence). V was pared by 0 bases and J by 5 bases, with 12 bases between. The CDR3 extends over 15 amino acids. The CDR3 sequence is CASSIELRRGDTQYF. In DNA, the CDR3 is TGTGCCAGTAGTATAGAACTGAGACGAGGAGATACGCAGTATTTT.

This chain uses TRBV4-3 with TRBJ2-5, with a weak D call TRBD2 (6 bases). Looked up from germline, CDR1 is LGHNA and CDR2 is YSLEER. The CDR3 loop spans 16 amino acids. Trimming left V 0 bases short and J 1 base short, with 12 bases between. The CDR3 is CASSQDGAGGQETQYF. CDR3 coding DNA: TGCGCCAGCAGCCAAGACGGTGCCGGGGGCCAAGAGACCCAGTACTTC.

The chain recombines TRBV28 with TRBJ1-1; D gene ambiguous. This CDR3 region has 14 residues. With 6 bases removed from V and 4 bases from J, the gap between germline ends came to 15 bases. The germline V gene encodes CDR1 MDHEN and CDR2 SYDVKM. CDR3 amino acids: CASSRGGSPTEAFF. CDR3 nucleotide sequence: TGTGCCAGCAGCCGTGGAGGGTCCCCCACTGAAGCTTTCTTT.

The chain recombines TRBV5-5 with TRBJ2-1; 13 bases fit TRBD2. The germline V gene has CDR1 SGHKS and CDR2 YYEKEE (reference sequence). This CDR3 contains 16 residues. Trimming removed 0 bases from V and 10 bases from J; junction bases left unmatched: 7. The CDR3 protein is CASSLDSRTSGGEQFF. CDR3 coding DNA: TGTGCCAGCAGCTTGGATTCCAGGACTAGCGGGGGCGAGCAGTTCTTC.

The rearrangement uses TRBV3-1 (or the pseudogene TRBV3-2) and TRBJ1-6; D ambiguous. With 0 bases removed from V and 7 bases from J, the gap between germline ends came to 7 bases. Germline-derived CDR1 and CDR2 are LGHDT and YNNKEL (reference sequence). The CDR3 extends over 14 amino acids. CDR3 in DNA: TGTGCCAGCAGCCAAGAAGGGCTAAATTCACCCCTCCACTTT. It codes for CASSQEGLNSPLHF.

The chain couples TRBV15 to TRBJ1-3; D remains unclear. V lost 1 base, J lost 3 bases, and 7 bases lay in between. The CDR3 loop spans 14 amino acids. Per germline, CDR1 LNHNV and CDR2 YYDKDF (reference sequence). In nucleotides, the CDR3 is TGTGCCACCAGCAGAGGCTACGATGGAAACACCATATATTTT. Protein sequence: CATSRGYDGNTIYF.

The chain has TRBV7-9 and TRBJ1-3; a possible D gene is TRBD1 (5 bases). This CDR3 spans 16 amino acids. V dropped 1 base and J dropped 0 bases, with 10 bases sitting between them. From germline, CDR1 is SEHNR and CDR2 FQNEAQ (reference sequence). DNA of the CDR3: TGTGCCAGCAGCTTAGTTAGGGACCTCTCTGGAAACACCATATATTTT. Translation gives CASSLVRDLSGNTIYF.

This clone was counted a single time. The CDR3 bases are TGTGCCACCAGTGACCCGATTCCGGGGACAGGGGGTAATAGGGAGACCCAGTACTTC. This encodes CATSDPIPGTGGNRETQYF. The chain has TRBV24-1 and TRBJ2-5; 11 bases agree with TRBD1. V was clipped by 4 bases and J by 5 bases; unmatched bases: 17. CDR1 is KGHDR and CDR2 is SFDVKD in the germline V gene. CDR3 length equals 19 residues.

This chain connects TRBV28 to TRBJ2-7; the D is unclear. The CDR3 is 16 amino acids. CDR1 is MDHEN and CDR2 is SYDVKM in the germline V gene. V gave up 4 bases and J gave up 2 bases, with 18 bases separating them. This chain's CDR3 is CASSSAASRLTYEQYF. Here the CDR3 DNA reads TGTGCCAGCAGTTCCGCTGCCTCACGCCTTACCTACGAGCAGTACTTC.

The rearrangement joins TRBV30 to TRBJ1-3, with D hard to call. Germline-derived CDR1 and CDR2 are GTSNPN and SVGIG (reference sequence). Trimming removed 2 bases at V and 0 bases at J, with 14 bases between. The CDR3 runs 16 residues. In nucleotides, the CDR3 is TGTGCCTGGAGTTGGAACAACCCGAGCTCTGGAAACACCATATATTTT. It specifies CAWSWNNPSSGNTIYF.

This chain connects TRBV19 to TRBJ2-5; D is perhaps TRBD1 (6 bases). The germline V and J ends were trimmed by 4 bases and 1 base, with 10 bases remaining between them. From germline, CDR1 is LNHDA and CDR2 SQIVND (reference sequence). This CDR3 region has 14 residues. For the CDR3, the DNA is TGTGCCAGTAGTAATAGACAGGTCCAAGAGACCCAGTACTTC. Its translation is CASSNRQVQETQYF.

This chain uses TRBV7-2 with TRBJ2-7; 10 bases are a match to TRBD2. The CDR3 covers 16 residues. Germline V gives CDR1 SGHTA, CDR2 FQGNSA. V shed 1 base, J shed 6 bases, and the junction held 9 bases outside the gene matches. The CDR3 region has the DNA TGTGCCAGCAGCTTAGGGGCTAGCGGGAGTATAAGCGAGCAGTACTTC. Translating gives CASSLGASGSISEQYF. The whole variable domain, remainder taken from reference TRBV7-2 and TRBJ2-7, is GAGVSQSPSNKVTEKGKDVELRCDPISGHTALYWYRQSLGQGLEFLIYFQGNSAPDKSGLPSDRFSAERTGGSVSTLTIQRTQQEDSAVYLCASSLGASGSISEQYFGPGTRLTVT.

V is TRBV20-1 and J is TRBJ2-7; D is perhaps TRBD1 (5 bases). Trimming took 3 bases from V and 1 from J, leaving 13 bases between them. Germline CDR1 is DFQATT and CDR2 is SNEGSKA (reference sequence). The CDR3 sequence is 14 residues long. For the CDR3, the DNA is TGCAGTGCTAGTCAGTCAGGGAAATCCTACGAGCAGTACTTC. Protein product: CSASQSGKSYEQYF.

V is TRBV19 and J is TRBJ2-7, with a tentative D call TRBD1 (6 bases). V shed 1 base and J shed 3 bases, with 10 bases lying between them. Germline V gene data show CDR1 as LNHDA and CDR2 as SQIVND (reference sequence). The CDR3 sequence is 14 residues long. The CDR3 here is CASSIGYRDYEQYF. In DNA, the CDR3 is TGTGCCAGTAGTATAGGTTACAGGGACTACGAGCAGTACTTC.

This chain joins TRBV19 and TRBJ1-3; the D is unclear. CDR1 LNHDA and CDR2 SQIVND come from the germline V gene (reference sequence). V dropped 7 bases and J dropped 4 bases, with 11 bases sitting between them. This CDR3 region has 13 residues. CDR3 sequence: CASKQRAGNTIYF. Written as DNA, the CDR3 is TGTGCCAGTAAACAACGAGCCGGAAACACCATATATTTT.

This chain links TRBV9 with TRBJ1-1; 9 bases are a match to TRBD1. V trimming: 7 bases; J trimming: 5 bases; junction bases outside the gene matches: 6. Germline V gene lookup returns CDR1 SGDLS and CDR2 YYNGEE. This CDR3 region has 13 residues. The CDR3 DNA reads TGTGCCAGCGGAGCCGGGACAGGGACTGAAGCTTTCTTT. This codes for CASGAGTGTEAFF.

This chain connects TRBV9 to TRBJ2-5; TRBD2 aligns across 10 bases. J gave up 4 bases and V 3 bases, and 9 bases lay outside the gene matches. The length of the CDR3 is 16 residues. Germline CDR1 reads SGDLS; CDR2 reads YYNGEE. The CDR3 bases are TGTGCCAGCAGCGCCCAAGCGGGGGGGCCGGGAGAGACCCAGTACTTC. Translation gives CASSAQAGGPGETQYF.

V is TRBV30 and J is TRBJ1-6; D not certain. Trimming pared 5 bases from V and 7 bases from J, leaving 9 bases between. From germline, CDR1 is GTSNPN and CDR2 SVGIG (reference sequence). CDR3 length: 12 amino acids. The CDR3 loop reads CAWGRGNSPLHF. The CDR3 DNA reads as TGTGCCTGGGGACGTGGAAATTCACCCCTCCACTTT.

The chain combines TRBV28 with TRBJ1-5; D remains unclear. In germline, CDR1 is MDHEN, CDR2 SYDVKM. This CDR3 comprises 14 residues. V lost 4 bases to trimming and J lost 5 bases, with 12 bases between them. This chain's CDR3 is CASSSAGSDQPQHF. In nucleotides, the CDR3 is TGTGCCAGCAGTTCAGCGGGGAGCGATCAGCCCCAGCATTTT.

This chain links TRBV5-1 with TRBJ1-1; 7 bases agree with TRBD1. This CDR3 has 13 residues. V dropped 4 bases and J dropped 11; count of bases not matched to a gene: 11. Germline CDR1 is SGHRS and CDR2 is YFSETQ. CDR3 nucleotide sequence: TGCGCCAGCAGCCGTGCCCAGGGGGGTTGGGCTTTCTTT. It translates to CASSRAQGGWAFF.

This chain uses TRBV20-1 with TRBJ2-5; no firm D call. The CDR3 consists of 12 residues. With 3 bases removed from V and 1 base from J, the gap between germline ends came to 6 bases. Per the germline V gene, CDR1 is DFQATT and CDR2 is SNEGSKA (reference sequence). CDR3 in amino acids: CSASYSQETQYF. The CDR3 region has the DNA TGCAGTGCTAGTTACAGCCAAGAGACCCAGTACTTC.

The V gene is TRBV30, the J gene TRBJ1-4, with 7 bases that match TRBD1. Germline-derived CDR1 and CDR2 are GTSNPN and SVGIG (reference sequence). Trimming took 5 bases from V and 4 from J; bases not matched to a gene: 13. This CDR3 is built from 16 residues. This CDR3 reads CAWGPGTAGSNEKLFF. DNA for the CDR3: TGTGCCTGGGGTCCCGGGACAGCGGGAAGTAATGAAAAACTGTTTTTT.

V gene TRBV6-1 combines with J gene TRBJ1-3; D may be TRBD1 (5 bases). The V gene lost 2 bases and the J gene lost 1 base, with 12 bases spanning the gap. Germline CDR1 reads MNHNS; CDR2 reads SASEGT. The CDR3 runs 16 residues. The CDR3 region is CASSERGRGSGNTIYF. Here the CDR3 DNA reads TGTGCCAGCAGTGAAAGGGGTAGGGGATCTGGAAACACCATATATTTT.

The V gene is TRBV9, the J gene TRBJ2-7; D is undetermined. The CDR3 contains 14 residues. Germline V gene sequence: CDR1 SGDLS, CDR2 YYNGEE. Between the trimmed V and J ends, which lost 3 bases and 5 bases, there was a span of 15 bases. The CDR3 sequence is CASSAYDSSDEQYF. For the CDR3, the DNA is TGTGCCAGCAGCGCCTACGACTCATCCGACGAGCAGTACTTC. Combining the CDR3 with reference TRBV9 and TRBJ2-7 gives the whole variable domain DSGVTQTPKHLITATGQRVTLRCSPRSGDLSVYWYQQSLDQGLQFLIQYYNGEERAKGNILERFSAQQFPDLHSELNLSSLELGDSALYFCASSAYDSSDEQYFGPGTRLTVT.